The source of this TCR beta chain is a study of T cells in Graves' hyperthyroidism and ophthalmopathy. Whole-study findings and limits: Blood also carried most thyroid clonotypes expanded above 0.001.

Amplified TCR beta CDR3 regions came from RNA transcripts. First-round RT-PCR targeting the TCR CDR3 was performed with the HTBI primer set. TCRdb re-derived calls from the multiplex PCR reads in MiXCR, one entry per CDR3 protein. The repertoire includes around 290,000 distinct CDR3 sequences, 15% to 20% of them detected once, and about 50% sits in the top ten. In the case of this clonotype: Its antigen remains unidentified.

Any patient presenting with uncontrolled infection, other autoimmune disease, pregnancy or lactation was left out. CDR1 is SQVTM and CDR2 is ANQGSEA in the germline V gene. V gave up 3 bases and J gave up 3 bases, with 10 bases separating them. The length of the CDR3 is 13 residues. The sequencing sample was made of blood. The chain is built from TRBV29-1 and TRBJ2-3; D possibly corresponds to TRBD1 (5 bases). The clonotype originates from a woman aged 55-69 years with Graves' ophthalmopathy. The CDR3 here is CSVDQGRTDTQYF. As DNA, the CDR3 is TGCAGCGTTGATCAGGGTCGGACAGATACGCAGTATTTT.